This T cell receptor beta chain was captured in a study of shared clonotypes between healthy human individuals. Study findings and constraints: The low donor count limited represented genetic and exposure-history diversity.

Over several immunoSEQ plates, each subset's genomic DNA was distributed in even portions. Bulk PBMC genomic DNA spanned ten immunoSEQ deep plates. The table came from immunoSEQ multiplex PCR; TCRdb's copy has only in-frame clones and leaves some out. There are hundreds of thousands of clones in the sample; 76% occur only once, and around 13% lies in the top ten. Germline V gene lookup returns CDR1 SGHNT and CDR2 YENEEA. The CDR3 runs 15 residues. With V trimmed by 5 bases and J by 1 base, 6 bases remained unmatched. Extraction of genomic DNA in unsorted samples used about 90 million PBMCs. About this clone itself: Its antigen is as yet unknown.

This chain joins TRBV11-3 and TRBJ2-5, with TRBD1 identical over 8 bases. This TCR derives from a woman between 35 and 50 years old in good health. Some clones in this sample may be carry-over from other donors' samples. The sample taken for sequencing was PBMCs. The CDR3 DNA reads as TGTGCCAGCAGCAGAACCGGGACAGGCCAAGAGACCCAGTACTTC. Protein: CASSRTGTGQETQYF.